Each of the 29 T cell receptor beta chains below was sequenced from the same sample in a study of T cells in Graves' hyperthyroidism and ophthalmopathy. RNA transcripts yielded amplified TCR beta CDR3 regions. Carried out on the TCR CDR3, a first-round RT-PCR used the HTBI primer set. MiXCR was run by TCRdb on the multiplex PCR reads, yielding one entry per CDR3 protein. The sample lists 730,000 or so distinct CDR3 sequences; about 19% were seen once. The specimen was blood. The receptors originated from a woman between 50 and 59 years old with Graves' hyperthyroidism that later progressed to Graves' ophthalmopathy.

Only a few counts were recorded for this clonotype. The CDR3 bases are TGTGCCACCAGCCCGGGACAGGGGAAGGCTGAAGCTTTCTTT. Amino acid sequence: CATSPGQGKAEAFF. The chain links TRBV15 to TRBJ1-1; 10 bases match TRBD1. This CDR3 contains 14 residues. With 5 bases clipped from V and 6 bases from J, the junction kept 6 bases outside the gene matches. Germline CDR1 and CDR2: LNHNV and YYDKDF (reference sequence).

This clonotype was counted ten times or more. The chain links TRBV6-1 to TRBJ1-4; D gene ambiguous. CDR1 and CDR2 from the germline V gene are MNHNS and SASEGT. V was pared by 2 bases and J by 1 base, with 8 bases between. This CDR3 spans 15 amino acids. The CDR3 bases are TGTGCCAGCAGTGAATTAGGCGTAACTAATGAAAAACTGTTTTTT. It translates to CASSELGVTNEKLFF.

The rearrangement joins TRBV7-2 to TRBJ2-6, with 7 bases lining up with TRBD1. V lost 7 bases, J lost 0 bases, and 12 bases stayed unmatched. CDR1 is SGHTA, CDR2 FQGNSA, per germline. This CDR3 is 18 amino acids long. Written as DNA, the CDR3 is TGTGCCAGCACCGTCAGACAGGGCATGATCTCTGGGGCCAACGTCCTGACTTTC. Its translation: CASTVRQGMISGANVLTF.

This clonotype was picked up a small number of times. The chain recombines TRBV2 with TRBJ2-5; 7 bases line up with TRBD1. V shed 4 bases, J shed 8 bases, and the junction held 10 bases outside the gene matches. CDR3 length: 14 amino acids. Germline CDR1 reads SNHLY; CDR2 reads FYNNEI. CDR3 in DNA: TGTGCCAGCAGTGTAAAGGCAGGGGGACCTACCCAGTACTTC. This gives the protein CASSVKAGGPTQYF. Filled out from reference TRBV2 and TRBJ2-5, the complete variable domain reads EPEVTQTPSHQVTQMGQEVILRCVPISNHLYFYWYRQILGQKVEFLVSFYNNEISEKSEIFDDQFSVERPDGSNFTLKIRSTKLEDSAMYFCASSVKAGGPTQYFGPGTRLLVL.

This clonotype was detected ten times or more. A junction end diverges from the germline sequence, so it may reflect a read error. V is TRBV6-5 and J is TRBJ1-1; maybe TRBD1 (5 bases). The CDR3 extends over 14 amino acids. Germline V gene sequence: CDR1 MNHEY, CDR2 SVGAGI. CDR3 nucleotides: TGTGCCAGCAGCTACTATCAGGGTGGTACTGAAGCTTTCTTT. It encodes CASSYYQGGTEAFF.

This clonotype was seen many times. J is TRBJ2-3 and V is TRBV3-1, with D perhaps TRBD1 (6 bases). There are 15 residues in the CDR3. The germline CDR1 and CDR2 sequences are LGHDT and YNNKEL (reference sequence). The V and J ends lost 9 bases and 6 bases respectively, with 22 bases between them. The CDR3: CASRGYGGREDTQYF. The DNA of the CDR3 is TGTGCCAGTAGGGGGTACGGAGGCAGGGAGGATACGCAGTATTTT.

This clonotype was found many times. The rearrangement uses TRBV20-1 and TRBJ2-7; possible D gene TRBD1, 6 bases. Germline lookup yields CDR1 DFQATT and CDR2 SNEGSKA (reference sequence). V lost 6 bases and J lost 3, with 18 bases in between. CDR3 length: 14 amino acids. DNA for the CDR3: TGCAGTGCCGTGATGGCTGGGACACTCTACGAGCAGTACTTC. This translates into CSAVMAGTLYEQYF.

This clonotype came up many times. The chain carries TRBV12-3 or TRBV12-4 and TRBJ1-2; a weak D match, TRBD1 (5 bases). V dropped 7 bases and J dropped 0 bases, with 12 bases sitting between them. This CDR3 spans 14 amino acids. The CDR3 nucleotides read TGTGCCAGCAAAATGACAGATGCTAACTATGGCTACACCTTC. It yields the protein CASKMTDANYGYTF.

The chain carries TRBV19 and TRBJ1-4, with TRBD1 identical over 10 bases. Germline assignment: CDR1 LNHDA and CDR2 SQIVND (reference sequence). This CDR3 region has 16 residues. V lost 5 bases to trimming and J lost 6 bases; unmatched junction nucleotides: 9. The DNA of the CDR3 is TGTGCCAGTAGTCCAACTCGGACAGGGGGAGATGAAAAACTGTTTTTT. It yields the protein CASSPTRTGGDEKLFF.

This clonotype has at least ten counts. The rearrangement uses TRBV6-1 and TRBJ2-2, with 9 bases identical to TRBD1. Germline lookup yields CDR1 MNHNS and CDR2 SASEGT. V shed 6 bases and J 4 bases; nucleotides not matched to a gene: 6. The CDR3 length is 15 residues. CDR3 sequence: CASRYDRGGTGELFF. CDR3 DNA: TGTGCCAGCAGATATGACAGGGGGGGCACCGGGGAGCTGTTTTTT.

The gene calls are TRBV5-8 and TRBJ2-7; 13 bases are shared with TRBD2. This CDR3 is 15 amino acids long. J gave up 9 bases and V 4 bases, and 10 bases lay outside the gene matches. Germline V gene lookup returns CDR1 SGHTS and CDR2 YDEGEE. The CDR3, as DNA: TGTGCCAGCAGCCCCTCGGGACTAGCGGGACCTGGGCAGTACTTC. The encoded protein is CASSPSGLAGPGQYF.

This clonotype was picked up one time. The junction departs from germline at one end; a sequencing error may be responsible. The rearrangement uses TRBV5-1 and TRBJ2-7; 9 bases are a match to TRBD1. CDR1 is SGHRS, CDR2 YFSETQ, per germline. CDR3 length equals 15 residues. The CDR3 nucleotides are TGTGCCAGCAGCTTTCCGGGACAGGGTTCAGACGAGCAGTACTTC. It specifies CASSFPGQGSDEQYF. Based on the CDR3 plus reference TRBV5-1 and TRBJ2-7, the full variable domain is KAGVTQTPRYLIKTRGQQVTLSCSPISGHRSVSWYQQTPGQGLQFLFEYFSETQRNKGNFPGRFSGRQFSNSRSEMNVSTLELGDSALYLCASSFPGQGSDEQYFGPGTRLTVT.

CDR3 residues: CASTYRQGMTEAFF. The CDR3 nucleotides are TGTGCCAGCACTTACAGACAGGGGATGACTGAAGCTTTCTTT. The V call is TRBV6-9, the J call TRBJ1-1; 8 bases map to TRBD1. The CDR3 totals 14 residues. V shed 7 bases and J 5 bases; nucleotides not matched to a gene: 9. Germline lookup yields CDR1 MNHGY and CDR2 SVAAGI.

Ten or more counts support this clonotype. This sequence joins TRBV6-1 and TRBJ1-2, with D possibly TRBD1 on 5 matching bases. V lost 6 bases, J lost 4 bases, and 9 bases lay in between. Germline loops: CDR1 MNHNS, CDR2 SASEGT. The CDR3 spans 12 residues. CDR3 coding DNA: TGTGCCAGCAGGTCAGGGAGCTATGGCTACACCTTC. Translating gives CASRSGSYGYTF.

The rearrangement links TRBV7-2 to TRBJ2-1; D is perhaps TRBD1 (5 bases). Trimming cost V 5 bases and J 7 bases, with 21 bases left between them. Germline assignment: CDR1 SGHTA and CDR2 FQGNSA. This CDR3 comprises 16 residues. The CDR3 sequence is CASSPPYGRVGNEQFF. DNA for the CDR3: TGTGCCAGCAGCCCCCCTTATGGCAGGGTAGGGAATGAGCAGTTCTTC.

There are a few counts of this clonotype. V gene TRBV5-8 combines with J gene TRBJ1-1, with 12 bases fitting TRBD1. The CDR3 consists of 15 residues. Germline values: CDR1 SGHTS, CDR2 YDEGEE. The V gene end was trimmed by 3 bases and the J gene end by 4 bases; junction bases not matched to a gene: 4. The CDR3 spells CASSWDRGRVTEAFF. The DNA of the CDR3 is TGTGCCAGCAGCTGGGACAGGGGGCGCGTCACTGAAGCTTTCTTT. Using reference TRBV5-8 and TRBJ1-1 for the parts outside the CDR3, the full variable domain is EAGVTQSPTHLIKTRGQQATLRCSPISGHTSVYWYQQALGLGLQFLLWYDEGEERNRGNFPPRFSGRQFPNYSSELNVNALELEDSALYLCASSWDRGRVTEAFFGQGTRLTVV.

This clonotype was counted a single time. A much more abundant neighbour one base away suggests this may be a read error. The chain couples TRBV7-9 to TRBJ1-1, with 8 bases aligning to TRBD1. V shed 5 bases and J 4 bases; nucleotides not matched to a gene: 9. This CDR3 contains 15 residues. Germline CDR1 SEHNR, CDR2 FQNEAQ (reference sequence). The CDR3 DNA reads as TGTGCCAGCAGCCAACAGGGGGGAGGGGTCACTGAAGCTTTCTTT. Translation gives CASSQQGGGVTEAFF.

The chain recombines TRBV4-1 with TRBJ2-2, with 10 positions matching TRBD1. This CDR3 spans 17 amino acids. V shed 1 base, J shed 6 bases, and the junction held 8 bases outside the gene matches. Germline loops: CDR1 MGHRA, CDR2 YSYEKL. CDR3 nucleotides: TGCGCCAGCAGCCAAGTCTTCGGGACAGGGGTATCCGGGGAGCTGTTTTTT. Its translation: CASSQVFGTGVSGELFF.

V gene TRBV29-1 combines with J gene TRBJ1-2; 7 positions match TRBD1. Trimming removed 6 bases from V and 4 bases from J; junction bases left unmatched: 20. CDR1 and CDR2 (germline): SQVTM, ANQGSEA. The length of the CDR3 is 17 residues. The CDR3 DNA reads TGCAGCGTGTACCCTGGGACAGTCTCGACCTTGGGCTATGGCTACACCTTC. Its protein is CSVYPGTVSTLGYGYTF.

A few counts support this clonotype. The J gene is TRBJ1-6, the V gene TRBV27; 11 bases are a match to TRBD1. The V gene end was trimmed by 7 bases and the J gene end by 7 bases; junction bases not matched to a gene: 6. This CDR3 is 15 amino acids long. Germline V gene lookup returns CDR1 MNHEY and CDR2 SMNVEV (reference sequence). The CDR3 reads CASTGQGEDNSPLHF. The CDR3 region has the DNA TGTGCCAGCACGGGACAGGGGGAGGACAATTCACCCCTCCACTTT.

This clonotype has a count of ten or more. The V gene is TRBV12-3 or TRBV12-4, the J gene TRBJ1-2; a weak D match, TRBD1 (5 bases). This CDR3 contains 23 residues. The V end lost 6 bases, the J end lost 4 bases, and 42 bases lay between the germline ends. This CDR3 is CASRGVFYDHRAIDSPEFYGYTF. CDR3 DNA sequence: TGTGCCAGCAGAGGGGTTTTCTACGATCACCGAGCGATAGATAGCCCAGAGTTCTATGGCTACACCTTC.

CDR3 residues: CAWSRSTGDGGYTF. CDR3 DNA sequence: TGTGCCTGGAGTCGCAGCACAGGGGATGGTGGCTACACCTTC. The J gene is TRBJ1-2, the V gene TRBV30; 7 nucleotides line up with TRBD1. Germline values: CDR1 GTSNPN, CDR2 SVGIG (reference sequence). The CDR3 has 14 amino acids. Germline trimming cut 2 bases from V and 7 bases from J; bases unmatched to any gene: 10.

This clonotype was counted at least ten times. CDR3 sequence: CASSKGTANSYEQYF. The CDR3 region has the DNA TGTGCCAGCAGTAAAGGGACAGCCAACTCCTACGAGCAGTACTTC. The rearrangement links TRBV2 to TRBJ2-7, with TRBD1 matching over 7 bases. Germline V CDR1 and CDR2: SNHLY, FYNNEI. The CDR3 is made up of 15 amino acids. The V and J ends lost 5 bases and 0 bases, in that order; junction bases with no gene match: 7.

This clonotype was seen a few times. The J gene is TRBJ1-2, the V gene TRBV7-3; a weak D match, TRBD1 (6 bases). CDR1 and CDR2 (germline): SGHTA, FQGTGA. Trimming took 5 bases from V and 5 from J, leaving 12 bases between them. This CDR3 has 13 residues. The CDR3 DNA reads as TGTGCCAGCAGCGGGGAGGGGGAATATGGCTACACCTTC. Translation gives CASSGEGEYGYTF.

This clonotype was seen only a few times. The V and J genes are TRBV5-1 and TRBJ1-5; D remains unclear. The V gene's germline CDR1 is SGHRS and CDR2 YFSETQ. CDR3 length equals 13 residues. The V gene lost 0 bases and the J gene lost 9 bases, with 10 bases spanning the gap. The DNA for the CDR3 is TGCGCCAGCAGCTTGGATCCAGGCCGGCCCCAGCATTTT. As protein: CASSLDPGRPQHF. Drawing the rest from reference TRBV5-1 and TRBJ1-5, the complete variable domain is KAGVTQTPRYLIKTRGQQVTLSCSPISGHRSVSWYQQTPGQGLQFLFEYFSETQRNKGNFPGRFSGRQFSNSRSEMNVSTLELGDSALYLCASSLDPGRPQHFGDGTRLSIL.

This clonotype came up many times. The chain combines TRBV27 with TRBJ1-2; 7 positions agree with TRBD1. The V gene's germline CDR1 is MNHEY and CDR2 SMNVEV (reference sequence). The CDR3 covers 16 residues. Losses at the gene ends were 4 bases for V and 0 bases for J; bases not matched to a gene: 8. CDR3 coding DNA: TGTGCCAGCAGTTCCAACCGACAGGGTTCTAACTATGGCTACACCTTC. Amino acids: CASSSNRQGSNYGYTF.

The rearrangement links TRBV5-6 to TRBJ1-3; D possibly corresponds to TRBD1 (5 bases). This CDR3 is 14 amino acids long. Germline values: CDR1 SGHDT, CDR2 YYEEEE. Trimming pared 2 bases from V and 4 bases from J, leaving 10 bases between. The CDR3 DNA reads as TGTGCCAGCAGCTTTCAGGGCGGCGGAAACACCATATATTTT. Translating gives CASSFQGGGNTIYF.

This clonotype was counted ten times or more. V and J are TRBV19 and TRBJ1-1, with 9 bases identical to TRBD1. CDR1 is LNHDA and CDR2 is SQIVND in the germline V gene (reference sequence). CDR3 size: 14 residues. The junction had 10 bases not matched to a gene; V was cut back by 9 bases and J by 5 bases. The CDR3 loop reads CASLTGGVETEAFF. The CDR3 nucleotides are TGTGCCAGCTTAACAGGGGGCGTAGAAACTGAAGCTTTCTTT.

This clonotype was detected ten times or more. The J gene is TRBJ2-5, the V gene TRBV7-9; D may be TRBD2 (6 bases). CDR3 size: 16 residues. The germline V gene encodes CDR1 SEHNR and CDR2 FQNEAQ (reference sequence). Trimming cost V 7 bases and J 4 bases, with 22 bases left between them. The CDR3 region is CASTHLPSEDRETQYF. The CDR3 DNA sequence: TGTGCCAGCACCCACCTCCCTAGCGAGGATAGAGAGACCCAGTACTTC.